This T cell receptor beta chain was retrieved from a study of cytomegalovirus exposure and HLA in healthy donors. Whole-study results and caveats: The study flagged some 170 TCR beta chains as cytomegalovirus-associated.

PCR involved 60 Vbeta and 13 Jbeta primers. Sequenced by immunoSEQ multiplex PCR; TCRdb stores in-frame clones only, minus some. The sample shows 150,000 to 200,000 clones, 85% of them seen only once. With regard to this clone: The antigen is unknown.

The clonotype originates from a boy aged 2 to 10 in good health and CMV-seronegative. The sequencing input was PBMCs.

As DNA, the CDR3 is TGTGCCAGTTCGGCGGGGACTAGCGGATTCGGGGAGCTGTTTTTT. This codes for CASSAGTSGFGELFF. The chain combines TRBV19 with TRBJ2-2, with 11 bases identical to TRBD2. Germline-derived CDR1 and CDR2 are LNHDA and SQIVND (reference sequence). Unmatched junction bases numbered 9, after V lost 8 bases and J lost 7 bases. The CDR3 length is 15 residues.